This T cell receptor (beta chain) was recovered during a study of OX40 agonist ivuxolimab in advanced cancers. About the research overall: Partial responses were observed in three patients, of whom one had hepatocellular carcinoma and two had cutaneous melanoma. General study results and limits: Among T cells, CD8+ cells averaged more expanded clones than CD4+ cells.

This CDR3 contains 17 residues. V shed 3 bases, J shed 6 bases, and the junction held 12 bases outside the gene matches. Germline CDR1 reads SEHNR; CDR2 reads FQNEAQ (reference sequence). Clones were sequenced by immunoSEQ multiplex PCR, and TCRdb holds only the in-frame ones, with some missing. Found here are approximately 64,000 clones, around 83% of them singletons; the top ten hold 0.7%. With regard to this clone: Its antigen is not identified.

Material: CD4+ or CD8+ T cells sorted from blood, obtained in a trial of the OX40 agonist ivuxolimab. This clonotype was sampled from an adult with an advanced solid tumor such as melanoma, head and neck, liver or kidney cancer. The rearrangement joins TRBV7-9 to TRBJ1-5, with 9 bases matching TRBD1. CDR3 coding DNA: TGTGCCAGCAGCTTGGGACAGGGCGTTATAGCATCTCAGCCCCAGCATTTT. Protein product: CASSLGQGVIASQPQHF. Full variable domain (rest looked up from reference TRBV7-9 and TRBJ1-5): DTGVSQNPRHKITKRGQNVTFRCDPISEHNRLYWYRQTLGQGPEFLTYFQNEAQLEKSRLLSDRFSAERPKGSFSTLEIQRTEQGDSAMYLCASSLGQGVIASQPQHFGDGTRLSIL.